These 26 T cell receptor beta chains share one sample of origin, sequenced in a study of CD8 T cells in ankylosing spondylitis. TCRdb ran MiXCR on the 5' RACE reads and lists one entry per CDR3 protein. The table includes under 200,000 distinct CDR3 sequences, roughly 11% detected once. Sequencing was done on a sample of blood, either unsorted or a sorted T cell fraction (not recorded which). The receptors here all came from a male donor with ankylosing spondylitis or in good health (not recorded which).

V usage is TRBV6-4 and J usage is TRBJ2-6, with a weak D call TRBD2 (5 bases). Germline V lookup: CDR1 MRHNA, CDR2 SNTAGT. V was cut by 5 bases and J by 1 base, with 30 bases left in between. The CDR3 has 22 residues. The CDR3 DNA reads TGTGCCAGCAGTCCCCAACGCCCCCCCGGGGTAGGTGAGAGGTCTGGGGCCAACGTCCTGACTTTC. Amino acids: CASSPQRPPGVGERSGANVLTF.

This clonotype was seen a few times. The chain has TRBV24-1 and TRBJ2-1; no definite D call. The germline V and J ends were trimmed by 4 bases and 0 bases, with 9 bases remaining between them. Germline lookup yields CDR1 KGHDR and CDR2 SFDVKD. The CDR3 has 15 amino acids. The DNA of the CDR3 is TGTGCCACCAGTGAACACGGAAGCTCCTACAATGAGCAGTTCTTC. Residues: CATSEHGSSYNEQFF.

Many counts were recorded for this clonotype. In nucleotides, the CDR3 is TGTGCCAGTAGTATAAGGGACAGGACGGTCGACACCTTC. Protein sequence: CASSIRDRTVDTF. This sequence joins TRBV19 and TRBJ1-2; 8 nucleotides align to TRBD1. V dropped 2 bases and J dropped 12; count of bases not matched to a gene: 8. Germline V gives CDR1 LNHDA, CDR2 SQIVND (reference sequence). The CDR3 covers 13 residues.

At least ten counts were recorded for this clonotype. The V gene is TRBV28, the J gene TRBJ2-1; 12 bases line up with TRBD2. This CDR3 region has 16 residues. Germline V gene lookup returns CDR1 MDHEN and CDR2 SYDVKM. The V segment lost 3 bases and the J segment 2 bases; nucleotides outside the gene matches: 2. The CDR3 sequence is CASSLTSGGPYNEQFF. CDR3 sequence (DNA): TGTGCCAGCAGTTTGACTAGCGGGGGACCCTACAATGAGCAGTTCTTC.

The sample holds a few counts of this clonotype. The V call is TRBV20-1, the J call TRBJ1-2; TRBD1 matches 7 bases. The length of the CDR3 is 14 residues. Germline-derived CDR1 and CDR2 are DFQATT and SNEGSKA (reference sequence). CDR3 loop: CSVRDPTGLKGYTF. The CDR3 DNA reads as TGCAGCGTAAGGGATCCGACAGGGCTTAAAGGCTACACCTTC.

This clonotype was found many times. The chain employs TRBV27 and TRBJ2-3; no clear D. The length of the CDR3 is 13 residues. Germline loops: CDR1 MNHEY, CDR2 SMNVEV (reference sequence). Trimming removed 5 bases at V and 2 bases at J, with 8 bases between. As DNA, the CDR3 is TGTGCCAGCAGTCCTCTATTCACAGATACGCAGTATTTT. Its translation: CASSPLFTDTQYF.

This clonotype turned up a few times. V gene TRBV6-2 or TRBV6-3 combines with J gene TRBJ2-7; 10 bases align to TRBD2. The CDR3 totals 16 residues. Germline V gene data show CDR1 as MNHEY and CDR2 as SVGEGT. The V segment lost 5 bases and the J segment 2 bases; nucleotides outside the gene matches: 9. The CDR3 sequence: CASSHALAGVPYEQYF. CDR3 nucleotide sequence: TGTGCCAGCAGTCACGCCCTAGCGGGGGTCCCCTACGAGCAGTACTTC.

This clonotype was seen only a few times. The gene calls are TRBV7-2 and TRBJ2-1, with 9 bases identical to TRBD1. V shed 5 bases and J 7 bases; nucleotides not matched to a gene: 12. Germline CDR1 reads SGHTA; CDR2 reads FQGNSA. The CDR3 runs 16 residues. CDR3 in amino acids: CASSPPGGQGGNEQFF. The CDR3, as DNA: TGTGCCAGCAGCCCCCCTGGGGGACAGGGAGGGAATGAGCAGTTCTTC.

This clonotype was counted between two and nine times. This chain joins TRBV5-1 and TRBJ2-3; 9 nucleotides line up with TRBD2. Trimming cost V 4 bases and J 2 bases; bases outside gene matches: 17. CDR1 and CDR2 from the germline V gene are SGHRS and YFSETQ. The CDR3 runs to 19 residues. The CDR3 loop reads CASSPLILASGKTTDTQYF. The CDR3 nucleotides are TGCGCCAGCAGCCCCCTCATACTGGCTAGCGGGAAGACCACAGATACGCAGTATTTT.

This clonotype was found many times. The rearrangement uses TRBV4-3 and TRBJ1-1, with D uncertain. CDR3 size: 14 residues. Germline assignment: CDR1 LGHNA and CDR2 YSLEER. Trimming shortened V by 0 bases and J by 11 bases, and 16 bases separated the two germline ends. The CDR3 loop is CASSQDASGGWAFF. In nucleotides, the CDR3 is TGCGCCAGCAGCCAAGATGCGTCGGGAGGGTGGGCTTTCTTT.

This clonotype appeared many times. The chain links TRBV14 to TRBJ2-1, with 11 nucleotides matching TRBD2. V lost 6 bases, J lost 10 bases, and 8 bases stayed unmatched. CDR1 is SGHDN and CDR2 is FVKESK in the germline V gene. The CDR3 has 14 amino acids. CDR3 coding DNA: TGTGCCAGCAGTCCGGGACTAGCGGTAAGAGAGCAGTTCTTC. Protein: CASSPGLAVREQFF. Using reference TRBV14 and TRBJ2-1 for the parts outside the CDR3, the full variable domain is EAGVTQFPSHSVIEKGQTVTLRCDPISGHDNLYWYRRVMGKEIKFLLHFVKESKQDESGMPNNRFLAERTGGTYSTLKVQPAELEDSGVYFCASSPGLAVREQFFGPGTRLTVL.

This clonotype occurred many times. V gene TRBV15 combines with J gene TRBJ2-1, with D perhaps TRBD1 (5 bases). The germline V and J ends were trimmed by 3 bases and 6 bases, with 9 bases remaining between them. The CDR3 contains 13 residues. The germline gives CDR1 LNHNV, CDR2 YYDKDF (reference sequence). CDR3 in DNA: TGTGCCACCAGCAGGGGCCAGGGCAATGAGCAGTTCTTC. It specifies CATSRGQGNEQFF. Using reference TRBV15 and TRBJ2-1 for the parts outside the CDR3, the full variable domain is DAMVIQNPRYQVTQFGKPVTLSCSQTLNHNVMYWYQQKSSQAPKLLFHYYDKDFNNEADTPDNFQSRRPNTSFCFLDIRSPGLGDTAMYLCATSRGQGNEQFFGPGTRLTVL.

The V call is TRBV12-3 or TRBV12-4, the J call TRBJ2-3, with D hard to call. The CDR3 contains 14 residues. Trimming cost V 2 bases and J 0 bases, with 6 bases left between them. CDR3 in amino acids: CASSLLSSTDTQYF. DNA of the CDR3: TGTGCCAGCAGTTTACTCTCTAGCACAGATACGCAGTATTTT.

As to this clonotype: One base away lies a much larger clone, so this may be a sequencing read error. The genes are TRBV12-3 or TRBV12-4 and TRBJ1-2, with TRBD1 identical over 7 bases. The CDR3 covers 13 residues. Trimming at V came to 5 bases and at J to 8 bases, leaving 8 bases not matched to a gene. In DNA form, the CDR3 reads TGTGCCAGCAGTCATACAGGGGTCGGGGGCTACACCTTC. Its translation is CASSHTGVGGYTF.

The CDR3 loop is CASSLPRDRGNTGELFF. For the CDR3, the DNA is TGTGCCAGCAGCTTACCCCGGGACAGGGGAAACACCGGGGAGCTGTTTTTT. This rearrangement joins TRBV11-2 to TRBJ2-2, with 10 bases fitting TRBD1. Germline values: CDR1 SGHAT, CDR2 FQNNGV. The CDR3 has 17 amino acids. V trimming: 2 bases; J trimming: 2 bases; junction bases outside the gene matches: 5. The full variable domain, with the rest looked up from reference TRBV11-2 and TRBJ2-2, is EAGVAQSPRYKIIEKRQSVAFWCNPISGHATLYWYQQILGQGPKLLIQFQNNGVVDDSQLPKDRFSAERLKGVDSTLKIQPAKLEDSAVYLCASSLPRDRGNTGELFFGEGSRLTVL.

As concerns this clonotype: Possible read error: a much larger clone is one base away. CDR3 residues: CTSSKGTGLTIDTQYF. In nucleotides, the CDR3 is TGTACCAGCAGTAAGGGGACAGGGTTGACTATAGATACGCAGTATTTT. The rearrangement links TRBV27 to TRBJ2-3, with TRBD1 matching 9 bases. The V gene's germline CDR1 is MNHEY and CDR2 SMNVEV (reference sequence). There are 16 residues in the CDR3.

This clonotype was seen a few times. V and J are TRBV2 and TRBJ2-7; perhaps TRBD2 as D (6 bases). V lost 4 bases to trimming and J lost 3 bases, with 19 bases between them. The CDR3 is made up of 16 amino acids. Germline assignment: CDR1 SNHLY and CDR2 FYNNEI. CDR3 protein: CASSARGHAGNYEQYF. CDR3 nucleotides: TGTGCCAGCAGTGCTAGAGGACACGCGGGAAACTACGAGCAGTACTTC.

This clonotype was seen at least ten times. This chain links TRBV3-1 with TRBJ2-1, with a weak D call TRBD1 (6 bases). The V end was cut by 4 bases, the J end by 9 bases, with 13 bases between. Germline CDR1 LGHDT, CDR2 YNNKEL (reference sequence). The CDR3 has 13 amino acids. CDR3 bases: TGTGCCAGCAGCCCCCAACAGGGAGTTGAGCAGTTCTTC. Amino acids: CASSPQQGVEQFF.

This clonotype was seen more than once but under ten times. The chain joins TRBV12-3 or TRBV12-4 to TRBJ2-1; a weak D match, TRBD2 (5 bases). Trimming stripped 2 bases from V and 8 bases from J, with 10 bases between. The CDR3 has 13 residues. CDR3 region: CASSLPQRDEQFF. DNA for the CDR3: TGTGCCAGCAGTTTACCCCAGAGGGATGAGCAGTTCTTC.

This chain uses TRBV7-9 with TRBJ2-5; the match to TRBD2 covers 13 bases. This CDR3 comprises 15 residues. CDR1 SEHNR and CDR2 FQNEAQ come from the germline V gene (reference sequence). The trim removed 5 bases at V and 4 bases at J, leaving 4 bases unmatched. The CDR3 DNA reads TGTGCCAGCAGCGAGACTAGCGGGGGGATAGAGACCCAGTACTTC. It yields the protein CASSETSGGIETQYF.

This clonotype was seen at least ten times. V and J are TRBV3-1 and TRBJ2-2; D is possibly TRBD2 (5 bases). The CDR3 length is 14 residues. V lost 4 bases to trimming and J lost 6 bases, with 12 bases between them. Germline CDR1 and CDR2: LGHDT and YNNKEL (reference sequence). This chain's CDR3 is CASSLSPGAGELFF. The CDR3 DNA reads TGTGCCAGCAGCCTCTCCCCCGGGGCCGGGGAGCTGTTTTTT.

This clonotype was counted ten times or more. The CDR3 region is CASSLAGTATDTQYF. DNA of the CDR3: TGCGCCAGCAGCTTGGCCGGGACAGCTACAGATACGCAGTATTTT. The chain links TRBV5-1 to TRBJ2-3; 7 nucleotides match TRBD1. The CDR3 covers 15 residues. The germline V gene has CDR1 SGHRS and CDR2 YFSETQ. J gave up 3 bases and V 0 bases, and 4 bases lay outside the gene matches.

This clonotype showed up many times. The chain couples TRBV5-5 to TRBJ1-5; no definite D call. Germline V gives CDR1 SGHKS, CDR2 YYEKEE (reference sequence). Trimming left V 1 base short and J 5 bases short, with 7 bases between. CDR3 length equals 13 residues. The CDR3 here is CASSLNAHQPQHF. CDR3 nucleotide sequence: TGTGCCAGCAGCTTGAATGCCCATCAGCCCCAGCATTTT.

This clonotype was seen a handful of times. The chain has TRBV5-6 and TRBJ1-5; no clear D. This CDR3 region has 14 residues. Germline CDR1 and CDR2: SGHDT and YYEEEE. The V end lost 3 bases, the J end lost 4 bases, and 11 bases lay between the germline ends. The CDR3 region has the DNA TGTGCCAGCAGCTGGGCGCGAGGGAATCAGCCCCAGCATTTT. Protein: CASSWARGNQPQHF.

This clonotype was detected ten times or more. V usage is TRBV6-1 and J usage is TRBJ2-5, with 12 positions matching TRBD2. V lost 6 bases, J lost 2 bases, and 16 bases stayed unmatched. This CDR3 region has 19 residues. The germline V gene encodes CDR1 MNHNS and CDR2 SASEGT. Here the CDR3 reads CASRNDLGLAGNWQETQYF. In nucleotides, the CDR3 is TGTGCCAGCAGAAACGACCTCGGACTAGCGGGGAATTGGCAAGAGACCCAGTACTTC.

This clonotype was observed many times. The chain has TRBV11-2 and TRBJ2-2; 9 nucleotides align to TRBD2. V dropped 0 bases and J dropped 5; count of bases not matched to a gene: 10. This CDR3 has 18 residues. CDR1 and CDR2 (germline): SGHAT, FQNNGV. The CDR3 sequence is CASSLDSLVAGVTGELFF. DNA for the CDR3: TGTGCCAGCAGCTTAGACTCCTTGGTAGCGGGAGTGACCGGGGAGCTGTTTTTT.